A selection of T cell receptor beta chains follows, all from one sample in a study of brain T cells in children with intractable seizures. The repertoire was sequenced with immunoSEQ multiplex PCR; TCRdb's copy has only in-frame clones and lacks some. The profile shows tens of thousands of clones, approximately 90% of them singletons. Sequencing was performed on peripheral blood, taken at surgery. The receptors were gathered from a girl aged 2 to 9 with Rasmussen encephalitis and intractable seizures. The CDR3 runs from the conserved cysteine through the conserved F or W. Each record gives: J gene, V gene, CDR3 length, CDR3 protein.

TRBJ1-5	TRBV7-2	15	CASSHQGAVNQPQHF
TRBJ1-5	TRBV27	14	CASRKQGAEQPQHF
TRBJ1-6	TRBV9	16	CASSRGTSSYNSPLHF
TRBJ2-7	TRBV21-1	16	CASSSHSTGGSYEQYF
TRBJ2-3	TRBV9	15	CASSVRAGGQDTQYF
TRBJ2-1	TRBV7-9	14	CASSFTAGDNEQFF
TRBJ1-1	TRBV18	15	CASSPPRTENTEAFF
TRBJ2-3	TRBV20-1	14	CSASPPGSTDTQYF
TRBJ2-3	TRBV7-6	18	CASSLSLGAQLSTDTQYF
TRBJ2-2	TRBV7-9	15	CASSLDRGFTGELFF
TRBJ2-7	TRBV7-3	15	CASSRFNRVLDEQYF
TRBJ2-5	TRBV5-5	16	CASSMRADQGFETQYF
TRBJ1-5	TRBV5-8	14	CASDPAASNQPQHF
TRBJ1-2	TRBV14	14	CASSQLDRVNGYTF
TRBJ1-6	TRBV27	13	CATRGELNSPLHF
TRBJ2-1	TRBV5-6	13	CASTPRGYNEQFF
TRBJ2-2	TRBV9	21	CASSVAAGQGSSYLFTGELFF
TRBJ1-2	TRBV5-3	12	CASPKGGDGYTF
TRBJ1-4	TRBV11-2	13	CASSLRQNEKLFF
TRBJ1-3	TRBV6-2/TRBV6-3	14	CASSYSSQRNTIYF
TRBJ1-1	TRBV13	14	CASSPQGRGTEAFF
TRBJ2-5	TRBV14	11	CASSQDETQYF
TRBJ1-5	TRBV6-5	14	CASSKTGEGRPQHF
TRBJ1-5	TRBV27	14	CASRSGGSNQPQHF
TRBJ2-3	TRBV7-9	18	CASSPRTSGRARTDTQYF
TRBJ2-1	TRBV6-5	15	CASSRGTPSYNEQFF
TRBJ1-5	TRBV5-6	13	CASSVEGNQPQHF
TRBJ1-2	TRBV7-3	13	CASSLRVGQGYTF
TRBJ1-1	TRBV27	15	CASSRDSGRHTEAFF
TRBJ2-7	TRBV4-1	17	CASSQEGLLRASYEQYF
TRBJ1-2	TRBV6-1	16	CASSEAGSGAYYGYTF
TRBJ2-1	TRBV18	13	CASSPRTNDEQFF
TRBJ1-3	TRBV12-3/TRBV12-4	13	CAIRPNPGNTIYF
TRBJ2-7	TRBV6-2/TRBV6-3	16	CASSYPLGAPLYEQYF
TRBJ1-1	TRBV29-1	14	CSVERTARNTEAFF
TRBJ1-4	TRBV3-1/TRBV3-2	15	CASSQWPGSNEKLFF
TRBJ2-3	TRBV5-7	14	CASSLAGGPDTQYF
TRBJ1-2	TRBV18	16	CASSRYSGTTLDGYTF
TRBJ2-7	TRBV5-5	18	CASSKLGGFSGRGYEQYF
TRBJ2-3	TRBV5-1	14	CASSRLTSADTQYF
TRBJ2-3	TRBV2	11	CASTPTDTQYF
TRBJ1-6	TRBV6-5	12	CASGHQNSPLHF
TRBJ1-2	TRBV6-6	14	CASSYDRRENGYTF
TRBJ1-1	TRBV28	14	CASSSGTGRPEAFF
TRBJ1-1	TRBV12-5	13	CASGLHRLDEAFF
TRBJ1-2	TRBV20-1	14	CSASWGAGLDGYTF
TRBJ2-4	TRBV18	14	CASSPLHRKNIQYF
TRBJ2-5	TRBV7-9	16	CASSFETGAGWGTQYF
TRBJ1-3	TRBV9	16	CASSTRGGSSGNTIYF
TRBJ2-6	TRBV27	14	CASAKRAGANVLTF